The clone carrying this T cell receptor (beta chain) occurred once. The antigen remains undetermined. These data belong to a study of a mutant IDH1 vaccine in newly diagnosed glioma. Study information: The initiation of vaccination occurred 4-6 weeks after radiotherapy alone, or with temozolomide cycles. An approximately 60% male, approximately 38% female split and a mean age of about 44 years characterized treated patients. Study-level findings and limits: Apparently unrelated to pseudoprogression were changes in the top peripheral T cell clonotypes.

The protocol was immunoSEQ multiplex PCR, while the TCRdb copy is restricted to in-frame clones and leaves out a portion. The sample shows some 60,000 clones, 83% of them seen only once. Documented time point: week 47, end of study. In the vaccine, a single dose held 300 ug of the mutant IDH1 20-mer peptide, along with topical imiquimod. The sequence was collected from a man under 40 with glioma. Specimen: PBMCs, collected from a glioma patient whose treatment included an IDH1 peptide vaccine.

The CDR3 coding sequence is TGTGCCAGCAGACTAACTTATAGCACAGATACGCAGTATTTT. Its translation: CASRLTYSTDTQYF. The chain couples TRBV2 to TRBJ2-3, with unresolved D. Trimming removed 6 bases at V and 0 bases at J, with 10 bases between. CDR3 size: 14 residues. Germline V gene data show CDR1 as SNHLY and CDR2 as FYNNEI.